Presented here are 23 T cell receptor beta chains from one specimen sequenced in a study of OX40 agonist ivuxolimab in advanced cancers. TCRdb's table, derived via immunoSEQ multiplex PCR, lists solely in-frame clones and lacks some. The top ten hold approximately 0.99% of the sample, which has tens of thousands of clones, under 95% seen once. Sequencing was performed on CD4+ or CD8+ T cells sorted from blood, taken in a trial of the OX40 agonist ivuxolimab. The receptors were sampled from an adult with an advanced solid tumor such as melanoma, head and neck, liver or kidney cancer.

J is TRBJ1-3 and V is TRBV10-2; D not certain. In germline, CDR1 is WSHSY, CDR2 SAAADI. V gave up 2 bases and J gave up 0 bases, with 5 bases separating them. The CDR3 has 14 amino acids. CDR3 nucleotide sequence: TGCGCCAGCAGTGAGGCCAGCTCTGGAAACACCATATATTTT. It translates to CASSEASSGNTIYF.

The chain's CDR3 is CASSQERSGPLTDTQYF. In DNA, the CDR3 is TGCGCCAGCAGCCAAGAGAGGTCGGGACCCCTCACAGATACGCAGTATTTT. The rearrangement joins TRBV4-1 to TRBJ2-3, with D perhaps being TRBD1 or TRBD2 (5 bases each). Germline lookup yields CDR1 MGHRA and CDR2 YSYEKL. The V and J ends lost 0 bases and 2 bases respectively, with 15 bases between them. CDR3 length: 17 residues.

The chain joins TRBV23-1 to TRBJ2-2; D ambiguous. TRBV23-1 is labeled an ORF, and its function is uncertain. The CDR3 totals 13 residues. The V and J ends lost 10 bases and 6 bases respectively, with 15 bases between them. Here the CDR3 reads CATSIDRPGELFF. The DNA for the CDR3 is TGCGCCACCTCCATTGATAGACCCGGGGAGCTGTTTTTT.

The rearrangement links TRBV29-1 to TRBJ2-7; D not certain. The length of the CDR3 is 12 residues. Germline CDR1 reads SQVTM; CDR2 reads ANQGSEA. Trimming shortened V by 5 bases and J by 3 bases, and 11 bases separated the two germline ends. CDR3 in amino acids: CSVRTVYYEQYF. The CDR3 bases are TGCAGCGTTAGAACCGTATACTACGAGCAGTACTTC.

This chain links TRBV7-3 with TRBJ2-1; D remains unclear. This CDR3 spans 14 amino acids. Germline loops: CDR1 SGHTA, CDR2 FQGTGA. V lost 0 bases, J lost 8 bases, and 11 bases lay in between. The CDR3 here is CASSLTTTRDEQFF. Written as DNA, the CDR3 is TGTGCCAGCAGCTTAACGACGACAAGGGATGAGCAGTTCTTC.

The V call is TRBV27, the J call TRBJ2-1; D perhaps matches TRBD2 (5 bases). The CDR3 length is 13 residues. The germline CDR1 and CDR2 sequences are MNHEY and SMNVEV (reference sequence). Trimming stripped 6 bases from V and 10 bases from J, with 16 bases between. DNA of the CDR3: TGTGCCAGCAGCAAACAACTAGGAGGCGAGCAGTTCTTC. Translating gives CASSKQLGGEQFF.

This chain uses TRBV7-9 with TRBJ1-4; no definite D call. The germline CDR1 and CDR2 sequences are SEHNR and FQNEAQ (reference sequence). Trimming left V 3 bases short and J 3 bases short, with 8 bases between. The CDR3 runs 14 residues. The CDR3 sequence: CASSFSQSNEKLFF. For the CDR3, the DNA is TGTGCCAGCAGCTTCAGCCAGTCTAATGAAAAACTGTTTTTT. The full variable domain, in which reference TRBV7-9 and TRBJ1-4 provide the parts outside the CDR3, is DTGVSQNPRHKITKRGQNVTFRCDPISEHNRLYWYRQTLGQGPEFLTYFQNEAQLEKSRLLSDRFSAERPKGSFSTLEIQRTEQGDSAMYLCASSFSQSNEKLFFGSGTQLSVL.

V and J are TRBV5-1 and TRBJ2-7; 7 bases are a match to TRBD1. V was clipped by 4 bases and J by 3 bases; unmatched bases: 1. This CDR3 region has 12 residues. CDR1 is SGHRS, CDR2 YFSETQ, per germline. CDR3: CASSPGGYEQYF. The CDR3 bases are TGCGCCAGCAGCCCAGGGGGCTACGAGCAGTACTTC.

The rearrangement uses TRBV30 and TRBJ2-1; TRBD1 might be the D (6 bases). The CDR3 contains 17 residues. Per the germline V gene, CDR1 is GTSNPN and CDR2 is SVGIG (reference sequence). V was pared by 5 bases and J by 1 base, with 21 bases between. The CDR3 DNA is TGTGCCTGGCAAGTCCCGGGACATTTACCATCCTACAATGAGCAGTTCTTC. Encoded protein: CAWQVPGHLPSYNEQFF. The full variable domain, rest sourced from reference TRBV30 and TRBJ2-1, is SQTIHQWPATLVQPVGSPLSLECTVEGTSNPNLYWYRQAAGRGLQLLFYSVGIGQISSEVPQNLSASRPQDRQFILSSKKLLLSDSGFYLCAWQVPGHLPSYNEQFFGPGTRLTVL.

The gene calls are TRBV30 and TRBJ2-7; 7 bases fit TRBD1. Germline values: CDR1 GTSNPN, CDR2 SVGIG (reference sequence). V was clipped by 3 bases and J by 0 bases; unmatched bases: 5. This CDR3 region has 14 residues. The CDR3 bases are TGTGCCTGGAGCGGGGACAGTAGCTCCTACGAGCAGTACTTC. Amino acid sequence: CAWSGDSSSYEQYF.

V gene TRBV18 combines with J gene TRBJ1-1, with 8 bases aligning to TRBD1. There are 14 residues in the CDR3. J lost 5 bases, V lost 3 bases, and 5 bases had no gene match. Per germline, CDR1 KGHSH and CDR2 LQKENI. CDR3 in DNA: TGTGCCAGCTCACCCGGACAGGGTCGAACTGAAGCTTTCTTT. Translated: CASSPGQGRTEAFF.

The chain joins TRBV11-2 to TRBJ1-3; D remains ambiguous. Germline lookup yields CDR1 SGHAT and CDR2 FQNNGV. The CDR3 is made up of 15 amino acids. Trimming left V 5 bases short and J 4 bases short, with 15 bases between. DNA for the CDR3: TGTGCCAGCAGCCCGACGCCACGGACGGGAAACACCATATATTTT. Encoded protein: CASSPTPRTGNTIYF.

The chain uses TRBV18 and TRBJ2-7; D unresolved. V lost 3 bases and J lost 5, with 8 bases in between. This CDR3 has 12 residues. Germline assignment: CDR1 KGHSH and CDR2 LQKENI. In nucleotides, the CDR3 is TGTGCCAGCTCACCGACGGAGAACGAGCAGTACTTC. Translation: CASSPTENEQYF.

V is TRBV5-6 and J is TRBJ2-7, with TRBD2 matching 8 bases. The length of the CDR3 is 14 residues. V was pared by 4 bases and J by 6 bases, with 9 bases of the junction left unmatched. Germline assignment: CDR1 SGHDT and CDR2 YYEEEE. DNA of the CDR3: TGTGCCAGCAGCCCCACGGGACTAGTGGGCGAGCAGTACTTC. It translates to CASSPTGLVGEQYF.

The gene calls are TRBV10-3 and TRBJ1-5, with D unresolved. V was cut by 2 bases and J by 1 base, with 15 bases left in between. Germline V gives CDR1 ENHRY, CDR2 SYGVKD. The CDR3 runs to 17 residues. CDR3 in amino acids: CAISEGGSSGSNQPQHF. Here the CDR3 DNA reads TGTGCCATCAGTGAGGGAGGCTCCTCGGGGAGCAATCAGCCCCAGCATTTT.

The chain is built from TRBV5-1 and TRBJ1-4; D ambiguous. Trimming cost V 2 bases and J 0 bases, with 11 bases left between them. CDR3 length equals 16 residues. The V gene's germline CDR1 is SGHRS and CDR2 YFSETQ. The chain's CDR3 is CASSFGAATTNEKLFF. The CDR3 region has the DNA TGCGCCAGCAGCTTCGGCGCGGCGACAACTAATGAAAAACTGTTTTTT.

V is TRBV18 and J is TRBJ1-1; D gene unclear. CDR1 and CDR2 (germline): KGHSH, LQKENI. The CDR3 is made up of 14 amino acids. V lost 3 bases and J lost 2, with 10 bases in between. For the CDR3, the DNA is TGTGCCAGCTCACCGATGGACGGTAACACTGAAGCTTTCTTT. Translating it yields CASSPMDGNTEAFF.

The rearrangement uses TRBV6-5 and TRBJ2-5; D is ambiguous. The CDR3 is made up of 14 amino acids. CDR1 is MNHEY and CDR2 is SVGAGI in the germline V gene. Deletions cut 6 bases from V and 3 bases from J, with 14 bases between. The CDR3: CASSPRRSKETQYF. The CDR3 coding sequence is TGTGCCAGCAGCCCCCGGCGAAGCAAAGAGACCCAGTACTTC.

The count of this clone is one. V usage is TRBV5-1 and J usage is TRBJ2-3; 7 bases are shared with TRBD1. Germline-derived CDR1 and CDR2 are SGHRS and YFSETQ. Trimming cost V 0 bases and J 5 bases; bases outside gene matches: 6. This CDR3 has 15 residues. In DNA, the CDR3 is TGCGCCAGCAGCTTGGCTGGGACAGTAAGAGATACGCAGTATTTT. It codes for CASSLAGTVRDTQYF.

The V and J genes are TRBV7-6 and TRBJ2-1; no clear D gene. The CDR3 sequence is 15 residues long. V was trimmed by 0 bases and J by 7 bases, leaving 13 bases between them. Germline-derived CDR1 and CDR2 are SGHVS and FNYEAQ. Here the CDR3 DNA reads TGTGCCAGCAGCTTAGCTTCGGGCCCAACAAATGAGCAGTTCTTC. This translates into CASSLASGPTNEQFF.

The rearrangement uses TRBV6-5 and TRBJ2-3; possibly TRBD2 for D (5 bases). The CDR3 totals 14 residues. Trimming shortened V by 0 bases and J by 3 bases, and 7 bases separated the two germline ends. CDR1 is MNHEY, CDR2 SVGAGI, per germline. For the CDR3, the DNA is TGTGCCAGCAGTTACTCGAGAGGGACAGATACGCAGTATTTT. Its translation: CASSYSRGTDTQYF.

The sample holds one count of this clone. The genes are TRBV6-5 and TRBJ2-7; TRBD2 matches 14 bases. CDR1 is MNHEY and CDR2 is SVGAGI in the germline V gene. V gave up 6 bases and J gave up 5 bases; unmatched junction bases: 6. The CDR3 is made up of 15 amino acids. The CDR3 reads CASRPGLAGGHEQYF. CDR3 in DNA: TGTGCCAGCAGACCCGGACTAGCGGGGGGCCACGAGCAGTACTTC.

On this clone: Germline is not matched at one junction end, which may reflect a read error. V gene TRBV7-7 combines with J gene TRBJ2-7; no clear D gene. The germline V gene encodes CDR1 SSHAT and CDR2 FNYEAQ (reference sequence). The CDR3 runs to 15 residues. Here the CDR3 DNA reads TGTGCTAGCAGCTTTTTTACTGACTTCTCCTACGAGCAGTACTTC. As protein: CASSFFTDFSYEQYF.